The 10 T cell receptor beta chains given below trace back to one sample, sequenced in a study of preoperative IRX-2 immunotherapy in early breast cancer. Regarding treatment: preoperative locoregional IRX-2 cytokine immunotherapy. Sequencing used immunoSEQ multiplex PCR; TCRdb keeps in-frame clones, though not all of them. The sample shows 20,000 to 30,000 clones, 85% to 95% of them seen only once. The sequencing here drew on tumor tissue, taken after IRX-2 immunotherapy. The receptor set was obtained from a human donor with breast cancer.

The chain couples TRBV7-3 to TRBJ2-3; D remains unclear. The CDR3 has 14 residues. CDR1 is SGHTA and CDR2 is FQGTGA in the germline V gene. Trimming pared 2 bases from V and 2 bases from J, leaving 8 bases between. CDR3 sequence: CASSLGPNTDTQYF. The CDR3, as DNA: TGTGCCAGCAGCTTAGGACCGAACACAGATACGCAGTATTTT.

The chain recombines TRBV7-9 with TRBJ1-2; 8 nucleotides agree with TRBD1. J gave up 5 bases and V 3 bases, and 2 bases lay outside the gene matches. Germline CDR1 is SEHNR and CDR2 is FQNEAQ (reference sequence). The CDR3 is 13 amino acids. The CDR3 bases are TGTGCCAGCAGCTTCCAGGGGGCGTATGGCTACACCTTC. Amino acid sequence: CASSFQGAYGYTF.

This chain connects TRBV28 to TRBJ2-7, with TRBD1 matching 8 bases. The CDR3 totals 15 residues. Germline V CDR1 and CDR2: MDHEN, SYDVKM. J gave up 3 bases and V 4 bases, and 8 bases lay outside the gene matches. Here the CDR3 reads CASSSPDRVLYEQYF. The CDR3 DNA sequence: TGTGCCAGCAGTTCCCCGGACAGGGTCCTCTACGAGCAGTACTTC.

V gene TRBV6-1 combines with J gene TRBJ2-7; possibly TRBD1 or TRBD2 for D (6 bases each). The CDR3 length is 14 residues. Looked up from germline, CDR1 is MNHNS and CDR2 is SASEGT. V shed 0 bases and J shed 6 bases, with 12 bases lying between them. The CDR3 is CASSEAGGTGEQYF. As DNA, the CDR3 is TGTGCCAGCAGTGAAGCGGGGGGCACGGGCGAGCAGTACTTC.

The rearrangement uses TRBV9 and TRBJ2-2; 13 bases match TRBD2. The length of the CDR3 is 16 residues. The J segment lost 7 bases and the V segment lost 2 bases, leaving 5 bases of the junction unmatched. Germline-derived CDR1 and CDR2 are SGDLS and YYNGEE. This chain's CDR3 is CASSVGLAGTDGELFF. CDR3 bases: TGTGCCAGCAGCGTGGGACTAGCGGGAACGGACGGGGAGCTGTTTTTT.

The V call is TRBV4-2, the J call TRBJ2-5, with 10 bases aligning to TRBD2. The DNA end lines up better with TRBJ2-7; the J call may be wrong. CDR1 LGHNA and CDR2 YNFKEQ come from the germline V gene. The CDR3 is 15 amino acids. The DNA for the CDR3 is TGTGCCAGCAGCCAAGAAGCGGGAGGGCCCTACGAGCAGTACTTC. It is translated as CASSQEAGGPYEQYF.

The chain couples TRBV10-2 to TRBJ2-5, with 8 positions matching TRBD2. CDR1 and CDR2 (germline): WSHSY, SAAADI. This CDR3 has 13 amino acids. Trimming took 6 bases from V and 5 from J; bases not matched to a gene: 5. DNA for the CDR3: TGCGCCAGCAGACCGGGGGGGAGGGAGACCCAGTACTTC. Protein product: CASRPGGRETQYF.

The CDR3 region has the DNA TGTGCCAGCAGCGTAGGGTCCAGGAGGGGTAGCGGGGTCTACGAGCAGTACTTC. Translating gives CASSVGSRRGSGVYEQYF. The rearrangement joins TRBV9 to TRBJ2-7; 8 bases are shared with TRBD2. After removal of 0 bases from V and 3 bases from J, the junction contained 14 bases not matched to a gene. Per the germline V gene, CDR1 is SGDLS and CDR2 is YYNGEE. This CDR3 contains 18 residues.

The V gene is TRBV6-1, the J gene TRBJ1-5, with D uncertain. Germline CDR1 reads MNHNS; CDR2 reads SASEGT. The CDR3 extends over 13 amino acids. The germline V and J ends were trimmed by 6 bases and 5 bases, with 11 bases remaining between them. Written as DNA, the CDR3 is TGTGCCAGCAGACCCAATAGTTATCAGCCCCAGCATTTT. Translation gives CASRPNSYQPQHF.

This chain uses TRBV7-9 with TRBJ1-1; D gene uncertain. The germline gives CDR1 SEHNR, CDR2 FQNEAQ (reference sequence). CDR3 size: 11 residues. V was clipped by 0 bases and J by 8 bases, with 4 bases between them. The CDR3 is CASSLAGEAFF. The DNA for the CDR3 is TGTGCCAGCAGCTTAGCTGGGGAAGCTTTCTTT.